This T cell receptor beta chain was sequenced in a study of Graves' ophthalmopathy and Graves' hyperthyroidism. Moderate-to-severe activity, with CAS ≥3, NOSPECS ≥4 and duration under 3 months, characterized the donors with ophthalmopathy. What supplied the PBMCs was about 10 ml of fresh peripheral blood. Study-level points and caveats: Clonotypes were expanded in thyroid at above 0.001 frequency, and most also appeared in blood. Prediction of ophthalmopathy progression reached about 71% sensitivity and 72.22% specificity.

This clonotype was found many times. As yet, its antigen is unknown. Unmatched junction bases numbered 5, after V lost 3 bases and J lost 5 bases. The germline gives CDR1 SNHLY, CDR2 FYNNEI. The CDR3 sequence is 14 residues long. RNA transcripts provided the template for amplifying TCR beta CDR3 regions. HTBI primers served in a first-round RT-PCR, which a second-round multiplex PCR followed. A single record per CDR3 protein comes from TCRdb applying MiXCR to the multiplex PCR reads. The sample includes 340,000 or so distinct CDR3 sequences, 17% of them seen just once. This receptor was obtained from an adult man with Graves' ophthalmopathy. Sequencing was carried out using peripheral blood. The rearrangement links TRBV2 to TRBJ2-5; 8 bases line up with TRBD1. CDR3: CASSETRGLETQYF. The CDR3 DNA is TGTGCCAGCAGTGAGACCAGGGGGCTGGAGACCCAGTACTTC.